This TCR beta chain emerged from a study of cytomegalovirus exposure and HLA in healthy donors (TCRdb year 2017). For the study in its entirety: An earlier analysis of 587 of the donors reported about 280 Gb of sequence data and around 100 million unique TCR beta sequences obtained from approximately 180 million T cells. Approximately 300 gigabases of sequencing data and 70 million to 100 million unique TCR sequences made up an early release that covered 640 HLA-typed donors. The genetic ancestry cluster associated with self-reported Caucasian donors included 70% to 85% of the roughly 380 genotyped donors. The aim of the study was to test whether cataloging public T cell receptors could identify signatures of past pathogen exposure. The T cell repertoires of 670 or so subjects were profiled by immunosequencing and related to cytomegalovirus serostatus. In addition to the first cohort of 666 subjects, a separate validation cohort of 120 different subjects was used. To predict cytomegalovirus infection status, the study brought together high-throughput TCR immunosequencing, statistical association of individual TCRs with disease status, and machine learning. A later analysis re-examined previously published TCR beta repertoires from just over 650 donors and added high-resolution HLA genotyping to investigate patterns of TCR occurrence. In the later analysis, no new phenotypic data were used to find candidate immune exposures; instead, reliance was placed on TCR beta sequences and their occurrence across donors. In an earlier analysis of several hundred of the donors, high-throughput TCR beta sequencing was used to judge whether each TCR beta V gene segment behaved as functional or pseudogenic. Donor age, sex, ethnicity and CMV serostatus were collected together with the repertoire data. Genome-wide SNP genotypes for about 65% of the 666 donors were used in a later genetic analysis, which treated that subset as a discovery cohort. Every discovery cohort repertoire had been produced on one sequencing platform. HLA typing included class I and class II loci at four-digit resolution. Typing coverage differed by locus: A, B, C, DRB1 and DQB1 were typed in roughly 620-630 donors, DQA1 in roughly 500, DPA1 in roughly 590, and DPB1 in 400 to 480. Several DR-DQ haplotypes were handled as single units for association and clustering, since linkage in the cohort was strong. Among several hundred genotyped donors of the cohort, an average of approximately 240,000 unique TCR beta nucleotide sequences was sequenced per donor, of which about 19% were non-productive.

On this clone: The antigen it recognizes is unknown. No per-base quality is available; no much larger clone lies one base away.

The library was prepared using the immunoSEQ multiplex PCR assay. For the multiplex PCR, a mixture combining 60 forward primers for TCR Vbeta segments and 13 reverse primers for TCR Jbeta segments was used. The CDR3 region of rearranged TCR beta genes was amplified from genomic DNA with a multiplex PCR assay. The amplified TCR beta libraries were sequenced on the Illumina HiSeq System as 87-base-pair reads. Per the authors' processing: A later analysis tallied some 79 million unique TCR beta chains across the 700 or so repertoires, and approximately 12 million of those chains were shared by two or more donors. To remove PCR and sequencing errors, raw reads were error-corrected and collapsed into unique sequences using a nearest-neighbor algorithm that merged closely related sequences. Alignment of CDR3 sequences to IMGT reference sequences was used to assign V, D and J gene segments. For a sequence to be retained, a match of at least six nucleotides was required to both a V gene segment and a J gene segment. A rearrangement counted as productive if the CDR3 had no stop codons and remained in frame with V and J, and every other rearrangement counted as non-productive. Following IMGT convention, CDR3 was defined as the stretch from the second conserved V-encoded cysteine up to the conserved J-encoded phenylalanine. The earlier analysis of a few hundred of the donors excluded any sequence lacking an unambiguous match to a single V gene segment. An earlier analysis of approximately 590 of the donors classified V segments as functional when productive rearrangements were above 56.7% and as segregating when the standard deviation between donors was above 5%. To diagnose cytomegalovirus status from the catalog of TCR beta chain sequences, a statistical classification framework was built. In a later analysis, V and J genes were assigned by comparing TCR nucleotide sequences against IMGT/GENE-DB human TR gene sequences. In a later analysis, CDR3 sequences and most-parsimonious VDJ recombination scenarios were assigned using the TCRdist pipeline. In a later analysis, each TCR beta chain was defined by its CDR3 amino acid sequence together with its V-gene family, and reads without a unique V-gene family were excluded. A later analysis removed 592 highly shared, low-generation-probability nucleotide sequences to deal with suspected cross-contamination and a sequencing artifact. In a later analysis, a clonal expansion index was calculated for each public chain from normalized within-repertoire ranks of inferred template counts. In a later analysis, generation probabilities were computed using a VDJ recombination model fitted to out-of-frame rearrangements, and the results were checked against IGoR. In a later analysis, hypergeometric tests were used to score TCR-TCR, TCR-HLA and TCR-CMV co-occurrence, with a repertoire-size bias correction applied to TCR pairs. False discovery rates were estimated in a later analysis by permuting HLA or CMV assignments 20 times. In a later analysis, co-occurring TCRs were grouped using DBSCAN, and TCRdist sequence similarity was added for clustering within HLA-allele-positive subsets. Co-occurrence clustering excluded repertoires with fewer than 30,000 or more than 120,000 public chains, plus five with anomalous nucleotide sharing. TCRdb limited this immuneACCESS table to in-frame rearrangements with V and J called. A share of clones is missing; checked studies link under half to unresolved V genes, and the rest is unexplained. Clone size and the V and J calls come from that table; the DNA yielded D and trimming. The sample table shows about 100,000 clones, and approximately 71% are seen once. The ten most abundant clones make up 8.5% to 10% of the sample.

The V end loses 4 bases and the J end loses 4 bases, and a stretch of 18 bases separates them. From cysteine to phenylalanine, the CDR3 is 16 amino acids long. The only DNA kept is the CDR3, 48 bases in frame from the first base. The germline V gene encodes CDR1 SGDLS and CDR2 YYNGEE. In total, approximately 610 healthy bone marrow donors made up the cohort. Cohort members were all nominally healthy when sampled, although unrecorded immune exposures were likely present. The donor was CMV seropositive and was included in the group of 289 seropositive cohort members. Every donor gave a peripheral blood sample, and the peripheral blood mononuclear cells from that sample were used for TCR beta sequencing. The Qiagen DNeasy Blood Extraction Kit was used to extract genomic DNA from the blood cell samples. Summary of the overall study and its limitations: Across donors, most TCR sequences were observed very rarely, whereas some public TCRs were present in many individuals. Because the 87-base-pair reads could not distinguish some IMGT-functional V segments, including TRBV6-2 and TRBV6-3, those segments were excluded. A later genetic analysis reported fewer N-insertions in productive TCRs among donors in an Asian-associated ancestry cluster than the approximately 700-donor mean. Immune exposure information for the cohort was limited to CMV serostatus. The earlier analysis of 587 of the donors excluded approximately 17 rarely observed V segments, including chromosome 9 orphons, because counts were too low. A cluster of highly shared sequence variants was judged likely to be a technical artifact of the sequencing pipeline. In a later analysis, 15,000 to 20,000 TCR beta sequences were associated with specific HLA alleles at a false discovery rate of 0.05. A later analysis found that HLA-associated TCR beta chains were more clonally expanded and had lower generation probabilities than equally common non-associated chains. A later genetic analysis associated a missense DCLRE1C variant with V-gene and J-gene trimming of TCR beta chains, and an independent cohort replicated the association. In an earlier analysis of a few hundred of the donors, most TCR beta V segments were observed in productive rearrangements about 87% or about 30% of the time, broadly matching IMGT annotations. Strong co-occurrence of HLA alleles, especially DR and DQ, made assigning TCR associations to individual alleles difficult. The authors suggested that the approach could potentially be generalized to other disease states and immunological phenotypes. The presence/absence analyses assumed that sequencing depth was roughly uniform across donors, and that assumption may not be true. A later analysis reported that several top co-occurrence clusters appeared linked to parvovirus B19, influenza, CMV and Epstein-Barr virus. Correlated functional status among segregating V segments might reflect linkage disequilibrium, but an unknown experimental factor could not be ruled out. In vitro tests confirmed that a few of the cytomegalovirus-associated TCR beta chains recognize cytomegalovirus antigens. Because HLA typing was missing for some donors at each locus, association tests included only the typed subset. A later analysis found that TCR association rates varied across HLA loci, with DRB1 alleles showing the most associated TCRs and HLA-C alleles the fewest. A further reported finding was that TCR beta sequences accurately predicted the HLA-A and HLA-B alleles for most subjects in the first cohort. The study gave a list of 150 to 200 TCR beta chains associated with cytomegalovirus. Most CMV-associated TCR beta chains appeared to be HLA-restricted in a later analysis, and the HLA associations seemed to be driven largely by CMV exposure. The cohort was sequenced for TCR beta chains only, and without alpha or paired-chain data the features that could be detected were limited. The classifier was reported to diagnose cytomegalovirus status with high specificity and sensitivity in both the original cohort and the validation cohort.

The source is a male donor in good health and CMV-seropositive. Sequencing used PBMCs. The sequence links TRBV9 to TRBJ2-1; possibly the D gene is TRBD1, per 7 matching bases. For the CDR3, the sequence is CASSPRGSGQYNEQFF. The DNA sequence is TGTGCCAGCAGCCCCAGGGGGAGCGGGCAGTACAATGAGCAGTTCTTC.